This TCR beta chain comes out of a study of T cells in Graves' hyperthyroidism and ophthalmopathy. Points from the study as a whole: Most clonotypes expanded in thyroid above 0.001 were likewise present in blood. Using 13 V-J features, a model discriminated ophthalmopathy from stable hyperthyroidism.

The CDR3 regions of TCR beta were amplified from RNA transcripts. HTBI primers were used for first-round RT-PCR of the TCR CDR3. Using its own MiXCR run on the multiplex PCR reads, TCRdb lists one record per CDR3 protein. The sample lists around 300,000 distinct CDR3 sequences, 13% occurring once. Every diagnosis used clinical symptoms, serum thyroxine and TRAb, thyroid ultrasound and orbital computed tomography. Blood from later-ophthalmopathy patients was taken at first hyperthyroidism diagnosis. Remarks on this clonotype: The antigen is not known.

Sequenced input: blood. This TCR was recovered from a woman between 25 and 40 years old with Graves' hyperthyroidism that later progressed to Graves' ophthalmopathy.

For the CDR3, the DNA is TGTGCCAGCAGCCCCGACAGGGCCCTCTATGGCTACACCTTC. Protein sequence: CASSPDRALYGYTF. The V and J genes are TRBV9 and TRBJ1-2, with 7 bases that match TRBD1. The CDR3 spans 14 residues. Per germline, CDR1 SGDLS and CDR2 YYNGEE. With 4 bases clipped from V and 4 bases from J, the junction kept 7 bases outside the gene matches.